The entry below describes one T cell receptor beta chain. These data belong to a study of CD4 and CD8 cells across lung adenocarcinoma regions. Samples came from patients with localized non-small cell lung adenocarcinoma. TCRdb called the PCR reads again in MiXCR, with one record for every CDR3 protein. The table lists 8,000 to 10,000 distinct CDR3 sequences, approximately 49% of them singletons, with around 19% in the top ten. Trimming took off 6 bases at V and 2 bases at J, with 17 bases between the two ends. This CDR3 has 16 residues. Germline values: CDR1 MNHNS, CDR2 SASEGT. This chain connects TRBV6-1 to TRBJ2-1; D is perhaps TRBD2 (5 bases). The TCR comes from a female donor with lung adenocarcinoma. The CD4 and CD8 labels of this study may be unreliable. Sequencing was done on a sample of CD4+ T cells from the margin of a lung tumor. The CDR3 DNA reads as TGTGCCAGCAGAATTCAGTCGTACGGGACCTACAATGAGCAGTTCTTC. It is translated as CASRIQSYGTYNEQFF.